The clone carrying this T cell receptor beta chain occurred a few times. The primer mix had 60 Vbeta and 13 Jbeta primers. Profiling relied on immunoSEQ multiplex PCR, and the TCRdb table lists in-frame clones only, not all of them. This table holds 95,000 to 150,000 clones, around 78% found once. This record belongs to a study of cytomegalovirus exposure and HLA in healthy donors. CDR1 SGHRS and CDR2 YFSETQ come from the germline V gene. The V and J ends lost 4 bases and 2 bases, in that order; junction bases with no gene match: 6. This CDR3 is 15 amino acids long. This chain uses TRBV5-1 with TRBJ1-2; 9 bases are shared with TRBD1. The TCR originated in a man aged 40-55 years in good health and CMV-seronegative. Sequenced: PBMCs. CDR3 residues: CASSGGTGSNYGYTF. The CDR3 bases are TGCGCCAGCAGCGGGGGGACAGGGTCCAACTATGGCTACACCTTC.